This T cell receptor (beta chain) was observed in a study of blood T cell repertoires in COVID-19. Overall study: Some COVID-19 samples were acute and others convalescent; all came from the United States, Italy and Spain. The cDNA or gDNA used as material had been derived from T cells, B-cell-depleted T cells, or PBMCs.

As handled by the study authors: Estimation of nucleated cell counts relied on the amplification of reference gene primers. Libraries were prepared by immunoSEQ multiplex PCR; TCRdb keeps only in-frame clonotypes and omits some of them. The D gene and trimming were derived from the DNA, and the V and J assignments and clone size from that table. The repertoire holds about 40,000 clones, roughly 90% seen once, with 2% to 2.5% in the top ten. Germline loops: CDR1 SNHLY, CDR2 FYNNEI. CDR3 size: 16 residues. V shed 1 base, J shed 0 bases, and the junction held 2 bases outside the gene matches. Sequenced material: peripheral blood. The TCR originated in a human donor in a cohort sampled during active COVID-19. V gene TRBV2 combines with J gene TRBJ1-5; 8 positions agree with TRBD1. The DNA of the CDR3 is TGTGCCAGCAGTGAAGTCAGGGGGCCTAGCAATCAGCCCCAGCATTTT. It specifies CASSEVRGPSNQPQHF. Complete variable domain (other parts from reference TRBV2 and TRBJ1-5): EPEVTQTPSHQVTQMGQEVILRCVPISNHLYFYWYRQILGQKVEFLVSFYNNEISEKSEIFDDQFSVERPDGSNFTLKIRSTKLEDSAMYFCASSEVRGPSNQPQHFGDGTRLSIL.